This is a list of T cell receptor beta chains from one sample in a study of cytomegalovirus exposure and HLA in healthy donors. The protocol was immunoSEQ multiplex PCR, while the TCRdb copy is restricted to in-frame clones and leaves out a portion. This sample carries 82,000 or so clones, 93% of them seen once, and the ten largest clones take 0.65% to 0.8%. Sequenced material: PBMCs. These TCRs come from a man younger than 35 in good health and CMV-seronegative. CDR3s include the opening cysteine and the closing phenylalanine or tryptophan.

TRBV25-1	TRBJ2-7	CASSEWGLYEQYF
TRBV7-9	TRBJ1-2	CASSPRVDGYTF
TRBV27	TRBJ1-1	CASRLTKNTEAFF
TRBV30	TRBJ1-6	CAWTRFSYNSPLHF
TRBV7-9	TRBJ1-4	CASSLEQGLTNEKLFF
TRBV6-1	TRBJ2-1	CASSEQREQFF
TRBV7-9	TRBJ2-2	CASSFTGGTGELFF
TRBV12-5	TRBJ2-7	CASGLSDRGQKGFYEQYF
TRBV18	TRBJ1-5	CASSPQDRGDWPQHF
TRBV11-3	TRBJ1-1	CASSLNRATDKAFF
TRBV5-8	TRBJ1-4	CASSHGGQGINEKLFF
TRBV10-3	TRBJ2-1	CAISEGLGGSSYNEQFF
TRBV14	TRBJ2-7	CASSQGRGVSYEQYF
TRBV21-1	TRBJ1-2	CASRLQGAQNYGYTF
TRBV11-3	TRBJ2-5	CASSLDLASETQYF
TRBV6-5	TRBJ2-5	CASSFLRSGQETQYF
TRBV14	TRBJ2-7	CASSPRGNLPYEQYF
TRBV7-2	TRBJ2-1	CASSRGTGLGRASYNEQFF
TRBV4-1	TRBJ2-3	CASSQDRLAGGGDTQYF
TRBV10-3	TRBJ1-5	CAIKRDFNQPQHF
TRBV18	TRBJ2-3	CASSPSTSGTDTQYF
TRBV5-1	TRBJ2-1	CASSDRGDNEQFF
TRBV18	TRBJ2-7	CASSPQAGDLSYEQYF
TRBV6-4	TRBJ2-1	CASSDSDNNEQFF
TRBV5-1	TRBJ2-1	CASSLAQGTYNEQFF
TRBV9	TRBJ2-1	CASSGRSSYNEQFF
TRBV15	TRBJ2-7	CATSSSRGGKQYF
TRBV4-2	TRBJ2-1	CASSQDYYNEQFF
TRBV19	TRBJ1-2	CASSNSGQLNPNYGYTF
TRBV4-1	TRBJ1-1	CASSQAQGTNTEAFF
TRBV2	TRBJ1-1	CASSKGQGALGTEAFF
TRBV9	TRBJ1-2	CASSGLGQPHYGYTF
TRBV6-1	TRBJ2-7	CASSEGPTGGHEQYF
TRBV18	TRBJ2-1	CASSGKGLAGTRGKVGDKNEQFF
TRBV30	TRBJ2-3	CAWNSLGGSTDTQYF
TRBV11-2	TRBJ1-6	CASSPGLHNSPLHF
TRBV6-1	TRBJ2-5	CASRVVQETQYF
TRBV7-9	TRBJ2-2	CASSGSGKVRTGELFF
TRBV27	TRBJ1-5	CASSLARELNSNQPQHF
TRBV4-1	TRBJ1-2	CASSQLPKGTGGNGYTF
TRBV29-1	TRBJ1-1	CSAQGVVTEAFF
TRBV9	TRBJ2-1	CASSGEGRSYNEQFF
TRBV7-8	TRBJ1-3	CASSLDRDPGNTIYF
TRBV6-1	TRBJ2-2	CASSESPGELFF
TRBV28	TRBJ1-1	CASSSRQGLNTEAFF
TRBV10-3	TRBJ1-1	CAISEIRGHTEAFF
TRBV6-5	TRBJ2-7	CASSSGQTISYEQYF
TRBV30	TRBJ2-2	CAWGPGQGGLFTGELFF
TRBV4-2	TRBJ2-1	CASSRGGGFSYNEQFF
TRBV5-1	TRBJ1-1	CASSLASPGVNTEAFF